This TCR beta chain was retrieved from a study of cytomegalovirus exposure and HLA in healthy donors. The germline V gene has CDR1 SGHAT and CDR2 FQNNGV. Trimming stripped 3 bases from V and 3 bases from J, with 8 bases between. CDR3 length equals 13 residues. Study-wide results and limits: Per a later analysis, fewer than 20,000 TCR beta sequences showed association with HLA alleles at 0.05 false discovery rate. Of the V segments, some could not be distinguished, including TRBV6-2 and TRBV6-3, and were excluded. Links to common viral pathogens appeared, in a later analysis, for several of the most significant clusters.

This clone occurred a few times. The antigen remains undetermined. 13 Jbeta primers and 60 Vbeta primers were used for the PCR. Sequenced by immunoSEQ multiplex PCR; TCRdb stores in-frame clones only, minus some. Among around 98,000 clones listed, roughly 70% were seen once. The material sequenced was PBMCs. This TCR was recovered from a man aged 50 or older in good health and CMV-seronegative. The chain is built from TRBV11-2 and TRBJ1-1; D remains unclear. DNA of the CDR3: TGTGCCAGCAGCTTTTATCCTTACACTGAAGCTTTCTTT. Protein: CASSFYPYTEAFF.